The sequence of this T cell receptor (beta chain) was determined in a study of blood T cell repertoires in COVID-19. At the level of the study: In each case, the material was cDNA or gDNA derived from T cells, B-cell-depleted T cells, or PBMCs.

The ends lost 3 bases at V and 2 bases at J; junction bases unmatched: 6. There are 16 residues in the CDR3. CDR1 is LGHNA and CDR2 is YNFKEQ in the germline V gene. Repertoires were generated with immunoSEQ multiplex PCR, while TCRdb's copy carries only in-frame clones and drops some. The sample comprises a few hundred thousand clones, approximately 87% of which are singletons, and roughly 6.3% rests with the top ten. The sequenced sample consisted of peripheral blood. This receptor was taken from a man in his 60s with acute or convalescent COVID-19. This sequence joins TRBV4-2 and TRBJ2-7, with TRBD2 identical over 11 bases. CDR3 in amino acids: CASSQAPSGRPYEQYF. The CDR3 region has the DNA TGTGCCAGCAGCCAGGCCCCTAGCGGGAGGCCCTACGAGCAGTACTTC.